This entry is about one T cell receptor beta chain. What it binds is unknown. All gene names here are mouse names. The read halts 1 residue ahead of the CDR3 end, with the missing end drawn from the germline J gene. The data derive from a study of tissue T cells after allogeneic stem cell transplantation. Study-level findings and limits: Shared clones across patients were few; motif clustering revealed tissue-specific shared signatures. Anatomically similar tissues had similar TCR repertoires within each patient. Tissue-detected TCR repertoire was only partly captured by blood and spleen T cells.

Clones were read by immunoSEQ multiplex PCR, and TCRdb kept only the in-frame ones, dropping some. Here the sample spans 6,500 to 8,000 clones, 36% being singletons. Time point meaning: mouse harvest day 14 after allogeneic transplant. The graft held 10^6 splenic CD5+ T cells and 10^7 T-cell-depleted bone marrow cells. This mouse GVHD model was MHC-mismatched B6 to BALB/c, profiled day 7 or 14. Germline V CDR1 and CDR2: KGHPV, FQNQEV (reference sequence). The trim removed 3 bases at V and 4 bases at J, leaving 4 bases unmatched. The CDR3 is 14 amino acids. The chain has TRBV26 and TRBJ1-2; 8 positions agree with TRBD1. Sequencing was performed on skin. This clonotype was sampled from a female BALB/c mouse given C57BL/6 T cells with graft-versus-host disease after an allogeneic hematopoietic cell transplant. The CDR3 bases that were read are TGTGCCAGCAGTCTCAGGGGGCGAAGCTCCGACTACACC. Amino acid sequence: CASSLRGRSSDYT. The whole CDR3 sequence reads CASSLRGRSSDYTF. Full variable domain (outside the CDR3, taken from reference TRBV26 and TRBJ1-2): NSKVIQTPRYLVKGQGQKAKMRCIPEKGHPVVFWYQQNKNNEFKFLINFQNQEVLQQIDMTEKRFSAECPSNSPCSLEIQSSEAGDSALYLCASSLRGRSSDYTFGSGTRLLVI.